Listed below are T cell receptor beta chains from one sample, sequenced in a study of cytomegalovirus exposure and HLA in healthy donors. Produced via immunoSEQ multiplex PCR; TCRdb's table is partial and in-frame only. The sample has about 110,000 clones; around 75% are singletons. Sequencing was carried out using PBMCs. Every receptor here comes from a woman aged 25 to 39 in good health and CMV-seronegative. CDR3s include the opening cysteine and the closing phenylalanine or tryptophan. The D gene is left open where the match is weak. Part of the rows lack a size; the others show once, few, many or a class for expanded clones.

V gene: TRBV27
J gene: TRBJ1-6
D gene: NA
clone size: NA
CDR3 protein: CASSLLSGHGNSPLHF
CDR3 DNA: TGTGCCAGCAGTCTATTGTCCGGACACGGTAATTCACCCCTCCACTTT

V gene: TRBV28
J gene: TRBJ1-2
D gene: NA
clone size: once
CDR3 protein: CASIPRVNYGYTF
CDR3 DNA: TGTGCCAGCATCCCCAGGGTGAACTATGGCTACACCTTC

V gene: TRBV5-1
J gene: TRBJ2-7
D gene: TRBD1
clone size: NA
CDR3 protein: CASSLDRALPYEQYF
CDR3 DNA: TGCGCCAGCAGCCTGGACAGGGCCCTCCCTTACGAGCAGTACTTC

V gene: TRBV29-1
J gene: TRBJ1-3
D gene: TRBD1
clone size: NA
CDR3 protein: CSVLQGSGNTIYF
CDR3 DNA: TGCAGCGTTCTACAGGGGTCTGGAAACACCATATATTTT

V gene: TRBV6-5
J gene: TRBJ1-2
D gene: NA
clone size: few
CDR3 protein: CASSYSQGGYTF
CDR3 DNA: TGTGCCAGCAGTTACTCGCAGGGAGGCTACACCTTC

V gene: TRBV5-1
J gene: TRBJ2-2
D gene: TRBD2
clone size: NA
CDR3 protein: CASSLLAGPMAGELFF
CDR3 DNA: TGCGCCAGCAGCCTTTTAGCGGGACCCATGGCCGGGGAGCTGTTTTTT

V gene: TRBV18
J gene: TRBJ2-5
D gene: TRBD1
clone size: NA
CDR3 protein: CASSSGTAQETQYF
CDR3 DNA: TGTGCCAGCTCGTCCGGGACAGCCCAAGAGACCCAGTACTTC

V gene: TRBV5-1
J gene: TRBJ2-7
D gene: TRBD2
clone size: NA
CDR3 protein: CASSQPKFPGLVMYEQYF
CDR3 DNA: TGCGCCAGCAGCCAACCCAAATTCCCGGGACTAGTGATGTACGAGCAGTACTTC

V gene: TRBV11-3
J gene: TRBJ2-7
D gene: NA
clone size: few
CDR3 protein: CASSLPHGYEQYF
CDR3 DNA: TGTGCCAGCAGCTTACCCCACGGCTACGAGCAGTACTTC

V gene: TRBV14
J gene: TRBJ1-4
D gene: NA
clone size: NA
CDR3 protein: CASSKGYGTRTNEKLFF
CDR3 DNA: TGTGCCAGCAGCAAAGGATACGGGACTCGGACTAATGAAAAACTGTTTTTT

V gene: TRBV6-5
J gene: TRBJ1-4
D gene: NA
clone size: NA
CDR3 protein: CASSYGGEDEKLFF
CDR3 DNA: TGTGCCAGCAGTTACGGGGGCGAAGATGAAAAACTGTTTTTT

V gene: TRBV2
J gene: TRBJ1-1
D gene: NA
clone size: NA
CDR3 protein: CASRQDWVNTEAFF
CDR3 DNA: TGTGCCAGCAGGCAGGATTGGGTGAACACTGAAGCTTTCTTT

V gene: TRBV9
J gene: TRBJ1-1
D gene: NA
clone size: NA
CDR3 protein: CASSVAGQPHTEAFF
CDR3 DNA: TGTGCCAGCAGCGTAGCTGGGCAGCCCCACACTGAAGCTTTCTTT

V gene: TRBV5-1
J gene: TRBJ2-1
D gene: TRBD2
clone size: NA
CDR3 protein: CASSRGTSGIRGGEQFF
CDR3 DNA: TGCGCCAGCAGCAGGGGGACTAGCGGGATAAGGGGGGGTGAGCAGTTCTTC

V gene: TRBV6-5
J gene: TRBJ1-1
D gene: TRBD1
clone size: many
CDR3 protein: CASSYSQGMGTEAFF
CDR3 DNA: TGTGCCAGCAGTTACTCACAGGGGATGGGGACTGAAGCTTTCTTT

V gene: TRBV6-1
J gene: TRBJ2-1
D gene: TRBD2
clone size: NA
CDR3 protein: CASSGGLAGSYNEQFF
CDR3 DNA: TGTGCCAGCAGTGGGGGACTAGCGGGCTCCTACAATGAGCAGTTCTTC

V gene: TRBV9
J gene: TRBJ1-1
D gene: NA
clone size: NA
CDR3 protein: CASSESPGGGLTEAFF
CDR3 DNA: TGTGCCAGCAGCGAGAGCCCGGGAGGGGGGCTTACTGAAGCTTTCTTT

V gene: TRBV6-5
J gene: TRBJ1-1
D gene: TRBD1
clone size: few
CDR3 protein: CASSAEGARPFF
CDR3 DNA: TGTGCCAGCAGCGCCGAGGGGGCGCGACCTTTCTTT

V gene: TRBV5-1
J gene: TRBJ2-3
D gene: NA
clone size: NA
CDR3 protein: CASSLASPDTQYF
CDR3 DNA: TGCGCCAGCAGCTTGGCCTCCCCAGATACGCAGTATTTT

V gene: TRBV10-1
J gene: TRBJ2-3
D gene: NA
clone size: once
CDR3 protein: CASNRVPTDTQYF
CDR3 DNA: TGCGCCAGCAATCGTGTCCCCACAGATACGCAGTATTTT

V gene: TRBV6-5
J gene: TRBJ1-4
D gene: TRBD1
clone size: NA
CDR3 protein: CASGTGIEKLFF
CDR3 DNA: TGTGCCTCCGGGACAGGGATTGAAAAACTGTTTTTT

V gene: TRBV25-1
J gene: TRBJ2-1
D gene: NA
clone size: NA
CDR3 protein: CASRGPEGAYNEQFF
CDR3 DNA: TGTGCCAGCAGGGGACCGGAGGGGGCATACAATGAGCAGTTCTTC

V gene: TRBV6-5
J gene: TRBJ1-3
D gene: NA
clone size: NA
CDR3 protein: CASSSSAAGGNTIYF
CDR3 DNA: TGTGCCAGCTCTTCGAGTGCAGCGGGTGGAAACACCATATATTTT

V gene: TRBV4-3
J gene: TRBJ1-3
D gene: TRBD1
clone size: NA
CDR3 protein: CASSHATGGGDTIYF
CDR3 DNA: TGCGCCAGCAGCCACGCGACAGGGGGTGGGGACACCATATATTTT

V gene: TRBV5-1
J gene: TRBJ1-6
D gene: TRBD1
clone size: NA
CDR3 protein: CASRDRDNSPLHF
CDR3 DNA: TGCGCCAGCAGGGACAGGGACAATTCACCCCTCCACTTT

V gene: TRBV6-1
J gene: TRBJ2-5
D gene: TRBD2
clone size: NA
CDR3 protein: CASSETSGGAWTQYF
CDR3 DNA: TGTGCCAGCAGTGAGACTAGCGGGGGGGCCTGGACCCAGTACTTC